This entry describes one TCR beta chain. Antigen: not known. This sample stems from a study of cytomegalovirus exposure and HLA in healthy donors. Study information: Around 89 million unique TCRs from HLA-typed donors made up an early data release. Notes on the study in general: A later analysis linked a missense variant in DCLRE1C to the trimming of TCR beta V and J genes.

CDR1 is MGHRA and CDR2 is YSYEKL in the germline V gene. The CDR3 covers 19 residues. The V end lost 0 bases, the J end lost 3 bases, and 21 bases lay between the germline ends. Primers included in the PCR were 60 Vbeta and 13 Jbeta primers. Sequencing used immunoSEQ multiplex PCR; TCRdb keeps in-frame clones, though not all of them. The sample has under 200,000 clones; approximately 81% are singletons. The donors comprised healthy bone marrow donors. At the time of sampling, donors were nominally healthy, though unrecorded immune exposures were likely. This receptor was taken from a female donor in good health and CMV-seronegative. V is TRBV4-1 and J is TRBJ2-1; weak D call: TRBD2 (7 bases). The sequencing sample was made of PBMCs. This CDR3 reads CASSQEGPGAGAVYNEQFF. The CDR3 DNA sequence: TGCGCCAGCAGCCAAGAAGGCCCGGGGGCGGGGGCGGTCTACAATGAGCAGTTCTTC.